The 27 T cell receptor beta chains reported below all come from one sample, sequenced in a study of T-cell memory formation after mild COVID-19. TCRdb re-called the 5' RACE reads with MiXCR, one entry per CDR3 protein. The repertoire includes fewer than 140,000 distinct CDR3 sequences, roughly an eighth of them detected once, and 27% sits in the top ten. Input material: PBMCs or a T cell subset sorted from them (not recorded which). Source of these receptors: an adult woman who had mild COVID-19 (a few samples of this study predate the infection). Cell type and time point are not known.

The chain is built from TRBV14 and TRBJ2-5, with D perhaps matching TRBD1 (6 bases). In germline, CDR1 is SGHDN, CDR2 FVKESK. The CDR3 length is 16 residues. Trimming shortened V by 4 bases and J by 0 bases, and 15 bases separated the two germline ends. The CDR3 nucleotides read TGTGCCAGCAGCCTCTCGGACAGAGTCTACCAAGAGACCCAGTACTTC. It codes for CASSLSDRVYQETQYF.

V is TRBV12-3 or TRBV12-4 and J is TRBJ2-7; no reliable D call. The CDR3 covers 15 residues. V lost 2 bases, J lost 2 bases, and 13 bases lay in between. In nucleotides, the CDR3 is TGTGCCAGCAGTTTAAGTTATGGAACAGCCTACGAGCAGTACTTC. Translated, it gives CASSLSYGTAYEQYF.

This clonotype was seen only a few times. The chain employs TRBV9 and TRBJ2-3; 11 bases agree with TRBD1. The CDR3 has 18 residues. The trim removed 3 bases at V and 3 bases at J, leaving 12 bases unmatched. Germline CDR1 SGDLS, CDR2 YYNGEE. DNA for the CDR3: TGTGCCAGCAGCGCAATCCTCTTGGGGACAGGGGGTACAGATACGCAGTATTTT. Encoded protein: CASSAILLGTGGTDTQYF.

This clonotype was found a few times. This chain joins TRBV27 and TRBJ2-7; D not resolved. V was pared by 3 bases and J by 5 bases, with 11 bases between. This CDR3 spans 13 amino acids. Per the germline V gene, CDR1 is MNHEY and CDR2 is SMNVEV (reference sequence). DNA of the CDR3: TGTGCCAGCAGTTTTAGGGTTGAGAACGAGCAGTACTTC. Translated: CASSFRVENEQYF.

This clonotype was detected a few times. The V gene is TRBV14, the J gene TRBJ2-1, with D maybe TRBD2 (6 bases). The CDR3 spans 17 residues. Germline V gene data show CDR1 as SGHDN and CDR2 as FVKESK. V lost 5 bases to trimming and J lost 3 bases, with 20 bases between them. The CDR3 here is CASSSSAAGPGYNEQFF. CDR3 in DNA: TGTGCCAGCAGCTCCTCGGCCGCGGGACCGGGCTACAATGAGCAGTTCTTC.

This clonotype appeared a few times. The J gene is TRBJ2-3, the V gene TRBV5-1; 8 bases are shared with TRBD1. From germline, CDR1 is SGHRS and CDR2 YFSETQ. The CDR3 loop spans 13 amino acids. Unmatched junction bases numbered 4, after V lost 4 bases and J lost 6 bases. In nucleotides, the CDR3 is TGCGCCAGCAGCCCGAACAGGGGGGATACGCAGTATTTT. It encodes CASSPNRGDTQYF.

V usage is TRBV12-3 or TRBV12-4 and J usage is TRBJ2-5; 8 bases fit TRBD1. V trimming: 5 bases; J trimming: 1 base; junction bases outside the gene matches: 6. The CDR3 consists of 15 residues. Here the CDR3 DNA reads TGTGCCAGCAGTCAGGACAGGGACCCCCAAGAGACCCAGTACTTC. Translating it yields CASSQDRDPQETQYF.

This clonotype has only a few counts. The rearrangement uses TRBV7-9 and TRBJ2-5; 15 bases are shared with TRBD2. The CDR3 extends over 16 amino acids. Per germline, CDR1 SEHNR and CDR2 FQNEAQ (reference sequence). Trimming at V came to 5 bases and at J to 2 bases, leaving 3 bases not matched to a gene. CDR3 protein: CASSPGLAGGQETQYF. DNA of the CDR3: TGTGCCAGCAGCCCCGGACTAGCGGGGGGGCAAGAGACCCAGTACTTC.

The chain has TRBV14 and TRBJ1-1, with D perhaps TRBD1 (5 bases). Germline CDR1 and CDR2: SGHDN and FVKESK. CDR3 length: 14 residues. V gave up 4 bases and J gave up 3 bases, with 12 bases separating them. This CDR3 reads CASSPTVQYTEAFF. CDR3 in DNA: TGTGCCAGCAGCCCGACAGTTCAGTACACTGAAGCTTTCTTT.

This clonotype was picked up a small number of times. The V gene is TRBV12-3 or TRBV12-4, the J gene TRBJ2-2; no clear D gene. This CDR3 is 13 amino acids long. V was shortened by 6 bases and J by 5 bases, with 10 bases between the two germline ends. CDR3 bases: TGTGCCAGCAGACCCGGTACTACCGGGGAGCTGTTTTTT. It is translated as CASRPGTTGELFF.

This clonotype occurred a few times. The chain joins TRBV19 to TRBJ2-7; D remains ambiguous. The germline V and J ends were trimmed by 5 bases and 3 bases, with 8 bases remaining between them. Germline CDR1 is LNHDA and CDR2 is SQIVND (reference sequence). This CDR3 has 12 residues. This chain's CDR3 is CASSDNYYEQYF. The CDR3 region has the DNA TGTGCCAGTAGTGATAACTACTACGAGCAGTACTTC.

This clonotype was found a few times. The chain is built from TRBV29-1 and TRBJ2-1; D tentatively reads TRBD1 or TRBD2 (6 bases each). Germline V gene lookup returns CDR1 SQVTM and CDR2 ANQGSEA. The length of the CDR3 is 13 residues. V was shortened by 3 bases and J by 5 bases, with 11 bases between the two germline ends. CDR3 nucleotide sequence: TGCAGCGTTGACGGGGGCCTGAACAATGAGCAGTTCTTC. Translating gives CSVDGGLNNEQFF.

The chain links TRBV4-1 to TRBJ2-3; 10 positions match TRBD2. Germline lookup yields CDR1 MGHRA and CDR2 YSYEKL. J gave up 5 bases and V 6 bases, and 11 bases lay outside the gene matches. The CDR3 is 16 residues long. The CDR3 sequence: CASSSISGGPLDTQYF. The CDR3 DNA follows: TGCGCCAGCAGTTCGATTAGCGGGGGGCCTCTAGATACGCAGTATTTT.

This clonotype was detected only a few times. The chain recombines TRBV7-3 with TRBJ2-1; no firm D call. V lost 5 bases, J lost 4 bases, and 9 bases lay in between. Germline-derived CDR1 and CDR2 are SGHTA and FQGTGA. The CDR3 spans 13 residues. The CDR3 sequence: CASSPTGYNEQFF. The DNA for the CDR3 is TGTGCCAGCAGCCCAACCGGGTACAATGAGCAGTTCTTC.

This chain's CDR3 is CASSLGREAFF. Written as DNA, the CDR3 is TGTGCCAGCAGCTTAGGTAGAGAAGCTTTCTTT. The chain uses TRBV13 and TRBJ1-1; D unclear. Per the germline V gene, CDR1 is PRHDT and CDR2 is FYEKMQ (reference sequence). The CDR3 runs 11 residues. V lost 0 bases, J lost 8 bases, and 4 bases lay in between.

J is TRBJ2-3 and V is TRBV15; 11 positions agree with TRBD2. The trim removed 3 bases at V and 0 bases at J, leaving 20 bases unmatched. CDR1 LNHNV and CDR2 YYDKDF come from the germline V gene (reference sequence). The CDR3 spans 22 residues. The chain's CDR3 is CATSSVSLVIAGGHYSTDTQYF. The CDR3 nucleotides read TGTGCCACCAGCAGCGTCTCCCTGGTAATAGCGGGGGGGCACTATAGCACAGATACGCAGTATTTT.

The CDR3 coding sequence is TGTGCCAGCAGCTTCAGGAGCTCCTACGAGCAGTACTTC. The encoded protein is CASSFRSSYEQYF. V and J are TRBV13 and TRBJ2-7; no firm D call. The CDR3 has 13 residues. The V end was cut by 3 bases, the J end by 0 bases, with 6 bases between. Germline V CDR1 and CDR2: PRHDT, FYEKMQ (reference sequence).

This clonotype was recorded once. V is TRBV20-1 and J is TRBJ2-7, with 7 bases that match TRBD1. From germline, CDR1 is DFQATT and CDR2 SNEGSKA (reference sequence). The J segment lost 3 bases and the V segment lost 6 bases, leaving 11 bases of the junction unmatched. CDR3 size: 14 residues. CDR3: CSAYDRDLGYEQYF. In DNA, the CDR3 is TGCAGTGCATACGACAGGGATCTAGGCTACGAGCAGTACTTC.

In this sample, this clonotype turned up a few times. The genes are TRBV12-3 or TRBV12-4 and TRBJ2-3; 8 positions agree with TRBD2. CDR3 size: 15 residues. The V and J ends lost 7 bases and 4 bases, in that order; junction bases with no gene match: 10. Here the CDR3 reads CASTDGTRAPDTQYF. CDR3 nucleotides: TGTGCCAGCACCGATGGGACTAGAGCCCCAGATACGCAGTATTTT.

This clonotype was seen a few times. V gene TRBV7-9 combines with J gene TRBJ2-1, with unresolved D. V was trimmed by 2 bases and J by 0 bases, leaving 14 bases between them. The CDR3 length is 17 residues. From germline, CDR1 is SEHNR and CDR2 FQNEAQ (reference sequence). CDR3 sequence (DNA): TGTGCCAGCAGCTTATGGTCTACGAGTAGCTCCTACAATGAGCAGTTCTTC. Translated: CASSLWSTSSSYNEQFF.

The genes are TRBV27 and TRBJ2-1, with 10 positions matching TRBD1. Germline V lookup: CDR1 MNHEY, CDR2 SMNVEV (reference sequence). V shed 6 bases, J shed 7 bases, and the junction held 9 bases outside the gene matches. The CDR3 contains 15 residues. The CDR3 nucleotides read TGTGCCAGCAGCTACCGGGACAGGGGAGAAAATGAGCAGTTCTTC. Its translation is CASSYRDRGENEQFF.

This clonotype appeared a few times. CDR3 nucleotides: TGCGCCAGCAGCCAAGTTTCGAGCGGGGGGTCCGCAGATACGCAGTATTTT. It translates to CASSQVSSGGSADTQYF. The V and J genes are TRBV4-1 and TRBJ2-3; 9 nucleotides align to TRBD2. The V gene end was trimmed by 1 base and the J gene end by 4 bases; junction bases not matched to a gene: 9. This CDR3 region has 17 residues. CDR1 and CDR2 (germline): MGHRA, YSYEKL.

The rearrangement links TRBV24-1 to TRBJ2-1; D is ambiguous. Germline lookup yields CDR1 KGHDR and CDR2 SFDVKD. The CDR3 covers 17 residues. V dropped 0 bases and J dropped 0 bases, with 11 bases sitting between them. CDR3 region: CATSDLRQPSSYNEQFF. The CDR3 coding sequence is TGTGCCACCAGTGATTTGCGACAACCCAGCTCCTACAATGAGCAGTTCTTC.

This chain connects TRBV25-1 to TRBJ2-7; D is undetermined. The germline CDR1 and CDR2 sequences are MGHDK and SYGVNS. The CDR3 runs 12 residues. Trimming took 7 bases from V and 1 from J, leaving 8 bases between them. The CDR3 DNA follows: TGTGCCAGCATTTCACGTTCCTACGAGCAGTACTTC. Translating it yields CASISRSYEQYF.

This clonotype was recorded many times. The chain links TRBV27 to TRBJ2-7, with D possibly matching TRBD1 (7 bases). V shed 2 bases and J shed 0 bases, with 14 bases lying between them. CDR1 is MNHEY, CDR2 SMNVEV, per germline (reference sequence). The CDR3 contains 16 residues. The CDR3 spells CASSLDAGQSSYEQYF. DNA for the CDR3: TGTGCCAGCAGTTTAGATGCGGGACAGAGCTCCTACGAGCAGTACTTC.

This clonotype showed up just a few times. The chain has TRBV4-3 and TRBJ2-7, with D perhaps matching TRBD2 (5 bases). The CDR3 has 15 amino acids. Between the trimmed V and J ends, which lost 1 base and 3 bases, there was a span of 13 bases. Germline CDR1 and CDR2: LGHNA and YSLEER. CDR3 DNA: TGCGCCAGCAGCCAAGCGGCAGCGGCCAACTACGAGCAGTACTTC. Residues: CASSQAAAANYEQYF.

This clonotype was observed many times. V gene TRBV4-2 combines with J gene TRBJ2-1, with 9 bases lining up with TRBD2. J gave up 3 bases and V 1 base, and 7 bases lay outside the gene matches. CDR3 length equals 17 residues. The germline gives CDR1 LGHNA, CDR2 YNFKEQ. CDR3 amino acids: CASSQGHSGGLYNEQFF. CDR3 bases: TGTGCCAGCAGCCAAGGTCATAGCGGGGGCCTCTACAATGAGCAGTTCTTC.